This entry describes one T cell receptor beta chain. Trimming took off 3 bases at V and 2 bases at J, with 10 bases between the two ends. The CDR3 consists of 14 residues. CDR1 SGHTA and CDR2 FQGNSA come from the germline V gene. The authors' processing: Nucleated cell counts were estimated from reference gene primer amplification. Assay: immunoSEQ multiplex PCR; the TCRdb copy retains only in-frame clones and omits some. The D gene and trimming were derived from the DNA, and the V and J assignments and clone size from that table. The sample yields about 240,000 clones, approximately 90% seen once. This sample is part of a study of blood T cell repertoires in COVID-19. About the research overall: From T cells, B-cell-depleted T cells, or PBMCs came the material, which was cDNA or gDNA.

Input material: peripheral blood. The rearrangement joins TRBV7-2 to TRBJ2-5; unclear D gene. The receptor was derived from a man aged 55 to 70 who had recovered from COVID-19. The chain's CDR3 is CASSFVSFQETQYF. The CDR3 coding sequence is TGTGCCAGCAGCTTCGTCTCGTTTCAAGAGACCCAGTACTTC.